Sequencing of this T cell receptor beta chain was carried out in a study of Ad26.COV2.S vaccination and SARS-CoV-2 variants. Of note for this clone: No antigen is known for it.

Germline V lookup: CDR1 SGHTA, CDR2 FQGTGA. Trimming cost V 0 bases and J 7 bases, with 6 bases left between them. The CDR3 covers 12 residues. Study results and caveats: The TCR breadth and depth analyses may have understated or missed part of the total T cell responses. Those who received the vaccine showed greater spike-specific TCR breadth than those given placebo.

The assay was immunoSEQ multiplex PCR, and TCRdb's table has in-frame clones only and misses some. The sample has fewer than 50,000 clones, 65% to 90% seen once. The sample here was peripheral blood, taken after recovery from COVID-19. The rearrangement links TRBV7-3 to TRBJ1-2; TRBD1 might be the D (5 bases). This TCR was recovered from a human donor who had recovered from COVID-19. The CDR3 spells CASSLTGVGYTF. The CDR3, as DNA: TGTGCCAGCAGCTTAACAGGGGTTGGCTACACCTTC.